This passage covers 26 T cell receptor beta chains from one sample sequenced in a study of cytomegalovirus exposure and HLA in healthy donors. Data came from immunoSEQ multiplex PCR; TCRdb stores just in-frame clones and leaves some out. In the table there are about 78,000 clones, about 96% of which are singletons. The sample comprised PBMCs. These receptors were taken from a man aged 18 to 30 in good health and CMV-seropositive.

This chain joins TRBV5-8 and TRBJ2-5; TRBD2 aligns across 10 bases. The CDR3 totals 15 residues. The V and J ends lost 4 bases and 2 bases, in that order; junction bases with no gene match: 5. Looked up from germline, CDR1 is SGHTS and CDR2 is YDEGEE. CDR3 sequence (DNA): TGTGCCAGCAGCATAGGACTAGCGGTACAAGAGACCCAGTACTTC. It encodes CASSIGLAVQETQYF.

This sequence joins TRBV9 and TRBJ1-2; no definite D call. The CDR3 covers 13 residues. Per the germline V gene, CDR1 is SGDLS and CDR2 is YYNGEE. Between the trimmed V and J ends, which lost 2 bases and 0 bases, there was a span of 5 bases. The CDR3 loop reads CASSVFTNYGYTF. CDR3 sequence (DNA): TGTGCCAGCAGCGTTTTCACTAACTATGGCTACACCTTC.

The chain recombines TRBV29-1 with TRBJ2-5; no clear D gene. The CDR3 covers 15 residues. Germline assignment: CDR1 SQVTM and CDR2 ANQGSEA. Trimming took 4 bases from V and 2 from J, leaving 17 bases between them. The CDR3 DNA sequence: TGCAGCGTTGGCGTTCACCCTGTGGTACAAGAGACCCAGTACTTC. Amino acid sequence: CSVGVHPVVQETQYF.

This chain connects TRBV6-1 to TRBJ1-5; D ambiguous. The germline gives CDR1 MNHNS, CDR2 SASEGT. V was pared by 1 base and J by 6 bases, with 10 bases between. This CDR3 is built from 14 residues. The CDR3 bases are TGTGCCAGCAGTGAAGGGCCAGCGTTTCAGCCCCAGCATTTT. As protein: CASSEGPAFQPQHF.

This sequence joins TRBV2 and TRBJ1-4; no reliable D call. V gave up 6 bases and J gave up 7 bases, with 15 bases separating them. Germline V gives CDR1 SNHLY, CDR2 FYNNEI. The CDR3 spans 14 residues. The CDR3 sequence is CASRRYMEGEKLFF. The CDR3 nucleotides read TGTGCCAGCAGGAGATACATGGAGGGTGAAAAACTGTTTTTT.

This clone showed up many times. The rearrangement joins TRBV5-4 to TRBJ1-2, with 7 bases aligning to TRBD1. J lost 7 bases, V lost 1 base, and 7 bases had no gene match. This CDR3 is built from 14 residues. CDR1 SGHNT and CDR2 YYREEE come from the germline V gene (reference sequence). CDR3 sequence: CASSLFRDSAGYTF. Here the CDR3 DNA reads TGTGCCAGCAGCTTGTTCAGGGACAGCGCTGGCTACACCTTC.

The CDR3 loop reads CASSSTGGVTEAFF. The DNA for the CDR3 is TGTGCCAGCAGTTCGACAGGGGGGGTTACTGAAGCTTTCTTT. This chain uses TRBV6-6 with TRBJ1-1; 9 nucleotides align to TRBD1. Looked up from germline, CDR1 is MNHNY and CDR2 is SVGAGI (reference sequence). The trim removed 4 bases at V and 5 bases at J, leaving 5 bases unmatched. The CDR3 runs 14 residues.

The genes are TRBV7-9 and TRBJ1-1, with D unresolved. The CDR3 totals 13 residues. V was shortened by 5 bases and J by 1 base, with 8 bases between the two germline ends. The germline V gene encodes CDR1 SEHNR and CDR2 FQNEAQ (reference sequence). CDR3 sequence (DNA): TGTGCCAGCAGCCCAACAGCGAACACTGAAGCTTTCTTT. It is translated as CASSPTANTEAFF.

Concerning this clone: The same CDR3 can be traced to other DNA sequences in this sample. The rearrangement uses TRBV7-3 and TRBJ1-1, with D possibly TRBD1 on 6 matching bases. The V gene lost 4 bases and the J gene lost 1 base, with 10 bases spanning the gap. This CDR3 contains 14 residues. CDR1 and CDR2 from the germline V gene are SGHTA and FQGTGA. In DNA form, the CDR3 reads TGTGCCAGCAGCTCTCAGGGGACGAACACTGAAGCTTTCTTT. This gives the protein CASSSQGTNTEAFF. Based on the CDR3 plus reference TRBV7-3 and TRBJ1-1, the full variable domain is GAGVSQTPSNKVTEKGKYVELRCDPISGHTALYWYRQSLGQGPEFLIYFQGTGAADDSGLPNDRFFAVRPEGSVSTLKIQRTERGDSAVYLCASSSQGTNTEAFFGQGTRLTVV.

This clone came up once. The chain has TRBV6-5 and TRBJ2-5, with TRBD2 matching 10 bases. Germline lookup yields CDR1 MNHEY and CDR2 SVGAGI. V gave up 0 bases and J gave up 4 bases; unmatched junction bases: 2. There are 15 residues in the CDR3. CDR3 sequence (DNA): TGTGCCAGCAGTTACTCGCTAGCGGGGGCAGAGACCCAGTACTTC. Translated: CASSYSLAGAETQYF.

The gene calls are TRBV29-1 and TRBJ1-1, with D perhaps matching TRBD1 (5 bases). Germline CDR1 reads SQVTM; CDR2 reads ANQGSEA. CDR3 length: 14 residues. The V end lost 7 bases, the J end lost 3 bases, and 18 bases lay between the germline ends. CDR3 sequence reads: CSDRAGRRYTEAFF. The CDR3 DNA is TGCAGCGACCGAGCAGGGAGGCGGTACACTGAAGCTTTCTTT. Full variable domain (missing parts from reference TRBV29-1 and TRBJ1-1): SAVISQKPSRDICQRGTSLTIQCQVDSQVTMMFWYRQQPGQSLTLIATANQGSEATYESGFVIDKFPISRPNLTFSTLTVSNMSPEDSSIYLCSDRAGRRYTEAFFGQGTRLTVV.

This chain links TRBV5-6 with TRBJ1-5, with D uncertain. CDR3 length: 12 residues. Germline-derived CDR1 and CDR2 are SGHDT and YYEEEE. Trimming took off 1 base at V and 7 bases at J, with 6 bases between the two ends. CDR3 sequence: CASSLSGQPQHF. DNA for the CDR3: TGTGCCAGCAGCTTGTCGGGGCAGCCCCAGCATTTT.

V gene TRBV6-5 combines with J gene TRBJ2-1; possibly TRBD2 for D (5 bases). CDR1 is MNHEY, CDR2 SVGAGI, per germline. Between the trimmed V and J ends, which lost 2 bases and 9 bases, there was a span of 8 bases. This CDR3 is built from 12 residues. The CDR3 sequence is CASSYRTGEQFF. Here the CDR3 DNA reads TGTGCCAGCAGTTACCGGACTGGTGAGCAGTTCTTC.

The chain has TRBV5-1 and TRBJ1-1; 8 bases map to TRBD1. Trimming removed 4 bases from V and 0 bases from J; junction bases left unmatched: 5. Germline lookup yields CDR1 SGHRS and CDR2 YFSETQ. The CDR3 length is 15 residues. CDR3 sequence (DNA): TGCGCCAGCAGCGCCTGGACAGGGATGAACACTGAAGCTTTCTTT. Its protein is CASSAWTGMNTEAFF.

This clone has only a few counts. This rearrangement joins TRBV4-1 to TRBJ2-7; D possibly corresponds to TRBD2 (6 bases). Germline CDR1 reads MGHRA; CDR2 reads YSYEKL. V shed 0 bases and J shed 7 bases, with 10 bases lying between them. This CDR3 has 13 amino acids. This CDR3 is CASSQDREWEQYF. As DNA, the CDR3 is TGCGCCAGCAGCCAAGATCGGGAGTGGGAGCAGTACTTC.

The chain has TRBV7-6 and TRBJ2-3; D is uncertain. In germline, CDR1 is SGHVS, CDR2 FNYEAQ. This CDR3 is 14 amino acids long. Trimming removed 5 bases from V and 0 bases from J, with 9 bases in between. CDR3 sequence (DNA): TGTGCCAGCAGCCCGGTATCTAGCACAGATACGCAGTATTTT. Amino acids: CASSPVSSTDTQYF.

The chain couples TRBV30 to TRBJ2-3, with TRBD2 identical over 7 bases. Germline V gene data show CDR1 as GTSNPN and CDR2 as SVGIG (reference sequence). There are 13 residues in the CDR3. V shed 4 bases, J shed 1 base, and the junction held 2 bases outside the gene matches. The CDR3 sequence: CAWTSGGTDTQYF. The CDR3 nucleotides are TGTGCCTGGACTAGCGGAGGCACAGATACGCAGTATTTT. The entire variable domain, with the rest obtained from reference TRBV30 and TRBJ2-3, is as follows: SQTIHQWPATLVQPVGSPLSLECTVEGTSNPNLYWYRQAAGRGLQLLFYSVGIGQISSEVPQNLSASRPQDRQFILSSKKLLLSDSGFYLCAWTSGGTDTQYFGPGTRLTVL.

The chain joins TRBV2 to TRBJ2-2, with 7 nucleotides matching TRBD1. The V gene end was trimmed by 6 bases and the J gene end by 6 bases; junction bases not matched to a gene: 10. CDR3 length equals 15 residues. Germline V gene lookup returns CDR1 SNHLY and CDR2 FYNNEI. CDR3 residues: CASRTPGGVAGELFF. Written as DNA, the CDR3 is TGTGCCAGCAGGACCCCAGGGGGAGTTGCCGGGGAGCTGTTTTTT.

The CDR3 DNA sequence: TGTGCCAGCAGCGAACTAGCGGGGACCTACAATGAGCAGTTCTTC. This translates into CASSELAGTYNEQFF. The chain recombines TRBV6-4 with TRBJ2-1; TRBD2 matches at 10 bases. Germline assignment: CDR1 MRHNA and CDR2 SNTAGT. With 6 bases clipped from V and 2 bases from J, the junction kept 4 bases outside the gene matches. The CDR3 has 15 amino acids.

CDR3 amino acids: CASSLGQGRGYTF. The CDR3, as DNA: TGTGCCAGCAGCCTCGGACAGGGGAGAGGCTACACCTTC. This chain links TRBV7-2 with TRBJ1-2; TRBD1 matches at 9 bases. V lost 5 bases to trimming and J lost 8 bases; unmatched junction nucleotides: 6. This CDR3 is 13 amino acids long. Germline lookup yields CDR1 SGHTA and CDR2 FQGNSA.

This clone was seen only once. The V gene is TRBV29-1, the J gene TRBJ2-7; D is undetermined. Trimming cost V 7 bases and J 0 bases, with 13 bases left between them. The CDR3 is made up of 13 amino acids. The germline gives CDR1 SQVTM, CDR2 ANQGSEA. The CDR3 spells CSARDHGSYEQYF. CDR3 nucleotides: TGCAGCGCTAGAGACCATGGCTCCTACGAGCAGTACTTC.

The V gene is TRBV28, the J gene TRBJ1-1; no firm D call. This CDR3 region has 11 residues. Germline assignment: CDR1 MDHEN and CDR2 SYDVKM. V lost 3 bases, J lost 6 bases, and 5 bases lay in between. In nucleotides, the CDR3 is TGTGCCAGCAGTTTTGACTCTGAAGCTTTCTTT. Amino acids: CASSFDSEAFF.

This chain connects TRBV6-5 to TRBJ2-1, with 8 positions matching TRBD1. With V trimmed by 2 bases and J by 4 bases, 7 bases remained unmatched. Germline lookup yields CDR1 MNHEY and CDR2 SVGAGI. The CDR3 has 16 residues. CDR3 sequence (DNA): TGTGCCAGCAGTTACGCGGTCGGACAGGGATACAATGAGCAGTTCTTC. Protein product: CASSYAVGQGYNEQFF.

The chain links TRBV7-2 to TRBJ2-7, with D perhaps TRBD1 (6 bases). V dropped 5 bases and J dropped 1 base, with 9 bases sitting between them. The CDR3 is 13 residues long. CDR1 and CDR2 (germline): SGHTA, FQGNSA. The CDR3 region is CASSSDRSYEQYF. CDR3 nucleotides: TGTGCCAGCAGCAGCGACAGGTCCTACGAGCAGTACTTC.

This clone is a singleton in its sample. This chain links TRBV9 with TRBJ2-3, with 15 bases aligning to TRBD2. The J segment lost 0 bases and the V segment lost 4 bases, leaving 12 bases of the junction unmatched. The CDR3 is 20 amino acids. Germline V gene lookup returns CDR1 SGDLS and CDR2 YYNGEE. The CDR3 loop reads CASSPRGLAGGLYSTDTQYF. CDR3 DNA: TGTGCCAGCAGCCCCCGGGGACTAGCGGGAGGCCTTTATAGCACAGATACGCAGTATTTT. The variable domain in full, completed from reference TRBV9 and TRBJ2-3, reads DSGVTQTPKHLITATGQRVTLRCSPRSGDLSVYWYQQSLDQGLQFLIQYYNGEERAKGNILERFSAQQFPDLHSELNLSSLELGDSALYFCASSPRGLAGGLYSTDTQYFGPGTRLTVL.

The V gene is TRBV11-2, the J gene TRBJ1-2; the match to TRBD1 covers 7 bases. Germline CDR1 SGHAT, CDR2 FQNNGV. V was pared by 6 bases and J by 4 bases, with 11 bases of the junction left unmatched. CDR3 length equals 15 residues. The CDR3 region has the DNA TGTGCCAGCAGTTATACCGGACAGGCCAGCTATGGCTACACCTTC. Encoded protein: CASSYTGQASYGYTF. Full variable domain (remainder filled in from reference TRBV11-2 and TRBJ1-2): EAGVAQSPRYKIIEKRQSVAFWCNPISGHATLYWYQQILGQGPKLLIQFQNNGVVDDSQLPKDRFSAERLKGVDSTLKIQPAKLEDSAVYLCASSYTGQASYGYTFGSGTRLTVV.